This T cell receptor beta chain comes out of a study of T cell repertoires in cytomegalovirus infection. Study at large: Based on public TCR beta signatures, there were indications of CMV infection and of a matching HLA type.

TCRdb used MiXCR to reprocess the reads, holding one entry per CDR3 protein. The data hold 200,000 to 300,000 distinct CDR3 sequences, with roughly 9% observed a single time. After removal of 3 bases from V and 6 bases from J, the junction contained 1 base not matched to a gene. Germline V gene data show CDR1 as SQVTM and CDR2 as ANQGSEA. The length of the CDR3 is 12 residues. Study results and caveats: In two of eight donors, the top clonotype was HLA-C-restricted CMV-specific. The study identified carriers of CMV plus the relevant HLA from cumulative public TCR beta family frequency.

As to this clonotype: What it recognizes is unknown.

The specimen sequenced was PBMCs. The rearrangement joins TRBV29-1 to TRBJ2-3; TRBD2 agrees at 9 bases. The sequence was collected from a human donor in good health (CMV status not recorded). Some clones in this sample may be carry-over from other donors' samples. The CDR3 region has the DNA TGCAGCGTTGACAGCGGGGGGGATACGCAGTATTTT. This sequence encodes CSVDSGGDTQYF.